Presented here are 15 T cell receptor beta chains from one specimen sequenced in a study of blood T cells in healthy people across ages. A second roughly 7 to 12 cycle PCR used barcoded and J-beta primers. TCRdb itself ran the 5' RACE reads through MiXCR, one entry per CDR3 protein. The table records some 640,000 distinct CDR3 sequences, roughly 30% of them present only once. Input material: blood. The receptors were gathered from a woman older than 75 in good health.

This clonotype was observed a handful of times. This sequence joins TRBV4-1 and TRBJ2-2; 8 nucleotides line up with TRBD1. Germline values: CDR1 MGHRA, CDR2 YSYEKL. V trimming: 2 bases; J trimming: 4 bases; junction bases outside the gene matches: 12. The CDR3 consists of 18 residues. DNA for the CDR3: TGCGCCAGCAGCCAATCCTCCAGACAGGGGAAACGCACCGGGGAGCTGTTTTTT. Amino acids: CASSQSSRQGKRTGELFF.

This clonotype was picked up many times. The genes are TRBV6-5 and TRBJ2-7; weak D call: TRBD2 (6 bases). Trimming cost V 0 bases and J 6 bases, with 15 bases left between them. CDR3 length: 15 amino acids. CDR1 and CDR2 from the germline V gene are MNHEY and SVGAGI. The CDR3 is CASSYSRGVGVEQYF. The CDR3 bases are TGTGCCAGCAGTTACTCGCGCGGGGTCGGGGTCGAGCAGTACTTC.

The chain uses TRBV6-1 and TRBJ1-1, with a tentative D call TRBD1 (5 bases). This CDR3 spans 12 amino acids. CDR1 and CDR2 (germline): MNHNS, SASEGT. V lost 6 bases to trimming and J lost 1 base, with 6 bases between them. For the CDR3, the DNA is TGTGCCAGCAGGGGGACGAACACTGAAGCTTTCTTT. It specifies CASRGTNTEAFF.

This clonotype has only a few counts. CDR3 sequence reads: CASSLEPQGTNEKLFF. Written as DNA, the CDR3 is TGCGCCAGCAGCTTGGAGCCCCAGGGAACTAATGAAAAACTGTTTTTT. J is TRBJ1-4 and V is TRBV5-1, with D perhaps matching TRBD1 (5 bases). Germline lookup yields CDR1 SGHRS and CDR2 YFSETQ. Trimming pared 0 bases from V and 1 base from J, leaving 10 bases between. This CDR3 spans 16 amino acids.

This clonotype has a count of ten or more. This CDR3 reads CASSLDRENTEAFF. CDR3 in DNA: TGTGCCAGCAGTTTAGACAGAGAGAACACTGAAGCTTTCTTT. The gene calls are TRBV12-3 or TRBV12-4 and TRBJ1-1, with no clear D. The CDR3 runs to 14 residues. Trimming took off 1 base at V and 1 base at J, with 7 bases between the two ends.

This clonotype was seen ten or more times. The chain combines TRBV20-1 with TRBJ2-1, with a weak D call TRBD2 (6 bases). This CDR3 spans 14 amino acids. Trimming stripped 6 bases from V and 2 bases from J, with 14 bases between. Germline CDR1 reads DFQATT; CDR2 reads SNEGSKA (reference sequence). CDR3 residues: CSALSGGAYNEQFF. In DNA form, the CDR3 reads TGCAGTGCACTTAGCGGTGGGGCCTACAATGAGCAGTTCTTC.

This chain links TRBV5-4 with TRBJ2-1; 7 nucleotides agree with TRBD1. The trim removed 3 bases at V and 12 bases at J, leaving 12 bases unmatched. Germline loops: CDR1 SGHNT, CDR2 YYREEE (reference sequence). The CDR3 totals 14 residues. CDR3 DNA sequence: TGTGCCAGCAGCTCGGGACAGTCCAGTATAGGGCAGTTCTTC. This codes for CASSSGQSSIGQFF.

The chain couples TRBV7-2 to TRBJ1-2; 7 nucleotides agree with TRBD1. Germline loops: CDR1 SGHTA, CDR2 FQGNSA. Trimming cost V 1 base and J 4 bases; bases outside gene matches: 3. The CDR3 runs 14 residues. For the CDR3, the DNA is TGTGCCAGCAGCTTAGGGGACAGACCCTATGGCTACACCTTC. Its translation is CASSLGDRPYGYTF.

V gene TRBV7-2 combines with J gene TRBJ2-3; D not resolved. The CDR3 runs 18 residues. Between the trimmed V and J ends, which lost 2 bases and 1 base, there was a span of 19 bases. The germline V gene encodes CDR1 SGHTA and CDR2 FQGNSA. The DNA for the CDR3 is TGTGCCAGCAGCTTATTTCGTGCCTTTAGGGATGGCACAGATACGCAGTATTTT. Amino acid sequence: CASSLFRAFRDGTDTQYF.

A few counts support this clonotype. The rearrangement uses TRBV14 and TRBJ2-1, with no clear D. The CDR3 is 14 amino acids. Trimming removed 4 bases at V and 6 bases at J, with 13 bases between. Germline loops: CDR1 SGHDN, CDR2 FVKESK. CDR3 region: CASSPPERRNEQFF. Written as DNA, the CDR3 is TGTGCCAGCAGCCCGCCAGAACGTCGCAATGAGCAGTTCTTC.

Concerning this clonotype: A much more abundant neighbour one base away suggests this may be a read error. The gene calls are TRBV25-1 and TRBJ2-4; TRBD1 or TRBD2 may be the D gene (5 bases each). Germline V gene sequence: CDR1 MGHDK, CDR2 SYGVNS. This CDR3 is 14 amino acids long. The CDR3 here is CASSDVGAKNIPYF. The CDR3 nucleotides read TGTGCCAGCAGTGATGTCGGGGCCAAAAACATTCCGTACTTC.

This clonotype was found a few times. Given a much more abundant clone one base away, this may be a read error. The rearrangement uses TRBV29-1 and TRBJ1-4; 8 bases line up with TRBD1. CDR3 length: 14 residues. Germline CDR1 SQVTM, CDR2 ANQGSEA. The trim removed 7 bases at V and 9 bases at J, leaving 13 bases unmatched. CDR3 sequence (DNA): TGCAGCGCAACCCGACAGGGGCTAGAGAAAAAACTGTTTTTT. Protein sequence: CSATRQGLEKKLFF.

This clonotype was counted at least ten times. The V call is TRBV5-1, the J call TRBJ1-2; no firm D call. Trimming shortened V by 1 base and J by 13 bases, and 17 bases separated the two germline ends. Germline V CDR1 and CDR2: SGHRS, YFSETQ. CDR3 length equals 13 residues. The CDR3 protein is CASSLSAGTQFTF. The CDR3 coding sequence is TGCGCCAGCAGCTTGTCTGCGGGAACCCAATTCACCTTC.

This clonotype was counted between two and nine times. V usage is TRBV7-6 and J usage is TRBJ1-6; 8 nucleotides align to TRBD1. Germline trimming cut 3 bases from V and 8 bases from J; bases unmatched to any gene: 6. The CDR3 sequence is 15 residues long. CDR1 and CDR2 from the germline V gene are SGHVS and FNYEAQ. CDR3 residues: CASSFSDRVDSPLHF. The CDR3 DNA reads TGTGCCAGCAGCTTCTCGGACAGGGTTGATTCACCCCTCCACTTT.

The V gene is TRBV6-2 or TRBV6-3, the J gene TRBJ1-5, with TRBD1 matching over 9 bases. The CDR3 runs 16 residues. Trimming removed 10 bases from V and 5 bases from J; junction bases left unmatched: 15. The V gene's germline CDR1 is MNHEY and CDR2 SVGEGT. For the CDR3, the DNA is TGTGCCATCGGGAACGCCGGGACAGGGATCGATCAGCCCCAGCATTTT. Protein product: CAIGNAGTGIDQPQHF.